Here is one T cell receptor beta chain with its context. This CDR3 spans 18 amino acids. V gave up 6 bases and J gave up 0 bases; unmatched junction bases: 12. CDR1 is MDHEN, CDR2 SYDVKM, per germline. This specimen belongs to a study of T cell changes during pregnancy in multiple sclerosis. Assay used: immunoSEQ multiplex PCR; TCRdb lists only in-frame clones, some missing. The table has approximately 98,000 clones, 90% to 95% seen once. The sequencing used peripheral blood, collected after pregnancy. The clonotype comes from a female donor in good health, enrolled as a control in a pregnancy study. The chain employs TRBV28 and TRBJ2-4, with TRBD1 matching 9 bases. The CDR3 here is CASSKPGQGTLAKNIQYF. The CDR3 DNA sequence: TGTGCCAGCAGCAAACCGGGACAGGGCACTCTAGCCAAAAACATTCAGTACTTC.